A single T cell receptor (beta chain) is shown here with its context. The sample belongs to a study of OX40 agonist ivuxolimab in advanced cancers. Germline V gene sequence: CDR1 SGHRS, CDR2 YFSETQ. V was trimmed by 0 bases and J by 1 base, leaving 8 bases between them. The CDR3 contains 15 residues. Produced via immunoSEQ multiplex PCR; TCRdb's table is partial and in-frame only. The sample records 50,000 to 75,000 clones, around 90% being singletons. The clonotype comes from an adult with an advanced solid tumor such as melanoma, head and neck, liver or kidney cancer. The sequenced sample was CD4+ or CD8+ T cells sorted from blood, obtained in a trial of the OX40 agonist ivuxolimab. The genes are TRBV5-1 and TRBJ1-5; the D is unclear. For the CDR3, the DNA is TGCGCCAGCAGCTTGGACCCCGAAAGCAATCAGCCCCAGCATTTT. It codes for CASSLDPESNQPQHF.